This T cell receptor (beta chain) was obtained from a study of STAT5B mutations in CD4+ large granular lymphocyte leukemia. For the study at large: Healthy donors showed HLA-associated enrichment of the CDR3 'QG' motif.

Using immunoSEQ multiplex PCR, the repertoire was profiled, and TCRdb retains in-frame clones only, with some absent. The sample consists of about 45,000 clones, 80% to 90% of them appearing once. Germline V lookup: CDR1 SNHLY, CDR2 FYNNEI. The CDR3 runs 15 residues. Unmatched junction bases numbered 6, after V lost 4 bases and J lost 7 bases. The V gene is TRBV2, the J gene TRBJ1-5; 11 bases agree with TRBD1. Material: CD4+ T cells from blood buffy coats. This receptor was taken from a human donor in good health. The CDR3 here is CASSVDWTGGQPQHF. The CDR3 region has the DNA TGTGCCAGCAGTGTCGATTGGACAGGGGGCCAGCCCCAGCATTTT.